Shown below are 10 T cell receptor beta chains from a single sample sequenced in a study of shared clonotypes between healthy human individuals. Repertoires were generated with immunoSEQ multiplex PCR, while TCRdb's copy carries only in-frame clones and drops some. The repertoire holds nearly 2 million clones, with over 85% as singletons. CD45RO-negative CD8 cells positively selected for CCR7 made up the naive population, which excluded terminally differentiated effector memory CD45RA+ cells. Sequencing was carried out using naive CD8+ T cells sorted from blood. Receptors originate from a man aged 18 to 30 in good health.

The V and J genes are TRBV27 and TRBJ1-1, with no clear D. CDR3 length equals 14 residues. Germline assignment: CDR1 MNHEY and CDR2 SMNVEV (reference sequence). Deletions cut 1 base from V and 5 bases from J, with 11 bases between. The CDR3 nucleotides read TGTGCCAGCAGTTTATACTCCGGGAGAACTGAAGCTTTCTTT. Translated, it gives CASSLYSGRTEAFF.

The genes are TRBV5-4 and TRBJ1-2; the match to TRBD1 covers 7 bases. Germline V gene lookup returns CDR1 SGHNT and CDR2 YYREEE (reference sequence). This CDR3 has 15 amino acids. The V segment lost 0 bases and the J segment 8 bases; nucleotides outside the gene matches: 10. The CDR3 reads CASSLGLGQLSGYTF. The CDR3 coding sequence is TGTGCCAGCAGCTTGGGGCTGGGACAGCTATCGGGCTACACCTTC.

The chain uses TRBV7-9 and TRBJ2-4, with 9 nucleotides matching TRBD1. CDR1 is SEHNR and CDR2 is FQNEAQ in the germline V gene (reference sequence). This CDR3 is built from 15 residues. Germline trimming cut 1 base from V and 10 bases from J; bases unmatched to any gene: 8. The CDR3: CASSLVGTGRVIQYF. Written as DNA, the CDR3 is TGTGCCAGCAGCTTAGTAGGGACAGGGAGAGTTATTCAGTACTTC. The variable domain in full, completed from reference TRBV7-9 and TRBJ2-4, reads DTGVSQNPRHKITKRGQNVTFRCDPISEHNRLYWYRQTLGQGPEFLTYFQNEAQLEKSRLLSDRFSAERPKGSFSTLEIQRTEQGDSAMYLCASSLVGTGRVIQYFGAGTRLSVL.

V usage is TRBV7-8 and J usage is TRBJ2-5, with 12 nucleotides matching TRBD2. V dropped 5 bases and J dropped 2; count of bases not matched to a gene: 6. Germline V gene lookup returns CDR1 SGHVS and CDR2 FQNEAQ. This CDR3 has 16 residues. The CDR3 nucleotides are TGTGCCAGCAGCGCCCGACTAGCGGGGGCACAAGAGACCCAGTACTTC. Translated: CASSARLAGAQETQYF. The full variable domain, in which reference TRBV7-8 and TRBJ2-5 provide the parts outside the CDR3, is GAGVSQSPRYKVAKRGQDVALRCDPISGHVSLFWYQQALGQGPEFLTYFQNEAQLDKSGLPSDRFFAERPEGSVSTLKIQRTQQEDSAVYLCASSARLAGAQETQYFGPGTRLLVL.

The chain links TRBV4-1 to TRBJ1-3; 9 positions agree with TRBD1. Germline loops: CDR1 MGHRA, CDR2 YSYEKL. Germline trimming cut 4 bases from V and 8 bases from J; bases unmatched to any gene: 6. CDR3 length equals 14 residues. This CDR3 is CASSLTGGADTIYF. Here the CDR3 DNA reads TGCGCCAGCAGCCTTACAGGGGGCGCGGACACCATATATTTT.

The genes are TRBV28 and TRBJ2-7; no clear D. There are 14 residues in the CDR3. The germline V and J ends were trimmed by 2 bases and 2 bases, with 10 bases remaining between them. The germline V gene encodes CDR1 MDHEN and CDR2 SYDVKM. As DNA, the CDR3 is TGTGCCAGCAGTTTAAGGCTGACGCCCTACGAGCAGTACTTC. It is translated as CASSLRLTPYEQYF.

A single count supports this clone. DNA of the CDR3: TGTGCCACCAGCAGAGAGTGGACTATAGATACGCAGTATTTT. It encodes CATSREWTIDTQYF. The chain links TRBV15 to TRBJ2-3; tentative D call: TRBD2 (6 bases). V lost 0 bases and J lost 5, with 9 bases in between. CDR3 size: 14 residues. CDR1 LNHNV and CDR2 YYDKDF come from the germline V gene (reference sequence).

This chain uses TRBV4-2 with TRBJ2-2, with D possibly called TRBD1 or TRBD2 (5 bases each). V was cut by 0 bases and J by 3 bases, with 8 bases left in between. There are 15 residues in the CDR3. CDR1 and CDR2 from the germline V gene are LGHNA and YNFKEQ. The CDR3 is CASSQELGDTGELFF. CDR3 in DNA: TGTGCCAGCAGCCAAGAACTAGGGGACACCGGGGAGCTGTTTTTT.

The chain links TRBV30 to TRBJ2-3; TRBD2 is a possible D gene (5 bases). Trimming took 3 bases from V and 2 from J, leaving 12 bases between them. The CDR3 spans 14 residues. The germline V gene encodes CDR1 GTSNPN and CDR2 SVGIG (reference sequence). CDR3 in amino acids: CAWSETGNTDTQYF. For the CDR3, the DNA is TGTGCCTGGAGCGAGACGGGGAACACAGATACGCAGTATTTT.

The chain links TRBV6-6 to TRBJ2-7, with a tentative D call TRBD2 (6 bases). CDR1 is MNHNY, CDR2 SVGAGI, per germline (reference sequence). The CDR3 is made up of 13 amino acids. Deletions cut 6 bases from V and 2 bases from J, with 11 bases between. CDR3 sequence: CASRPGLTYEQYF. In DNA, the CDR3 is TGTGCCAGCAGGCCGGGACTCACCTACGAGCAGTACTTC.